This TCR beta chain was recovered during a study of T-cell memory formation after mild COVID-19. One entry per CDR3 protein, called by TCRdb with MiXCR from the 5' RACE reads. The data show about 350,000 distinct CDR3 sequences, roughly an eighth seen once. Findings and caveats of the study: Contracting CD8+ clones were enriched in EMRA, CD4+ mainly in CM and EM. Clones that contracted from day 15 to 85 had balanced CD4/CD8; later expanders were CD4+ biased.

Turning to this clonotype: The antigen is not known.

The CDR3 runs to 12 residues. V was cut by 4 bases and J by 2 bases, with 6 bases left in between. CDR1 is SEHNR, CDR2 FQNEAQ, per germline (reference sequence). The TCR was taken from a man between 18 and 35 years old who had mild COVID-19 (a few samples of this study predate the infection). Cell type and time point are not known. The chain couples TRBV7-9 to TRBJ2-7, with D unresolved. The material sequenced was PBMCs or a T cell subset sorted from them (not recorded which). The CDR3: CASSSHPYEQYF. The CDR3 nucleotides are TGTGCCAGCAGCTCACACCCCTACGAGCAGTACTTC. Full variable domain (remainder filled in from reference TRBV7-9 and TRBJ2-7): DTGVSQNPRHKITKRGQNVTFRCDPISEHNRLYWYRQTLGQGPEFLTYFQNEAQLEKSRLLSDRFSAERPKGSFSTLEIQRTEQGDSAMYLCASSSHPYEQYFGPGTRLTVT.